Listed here are 25 T cell receptor beta chains from one sample, sequenced in a study of technical replicates of blood from four donors. TCRdb's copy holds only in-frame clones and misses some; the assay was immunoSEQ multiplex PCR. The profile covers approximately 84,000 clones, with 98% appearing a single time and approximately 0.15% taken by the ten largest. The sample taken for sequencing was T cells isolated from PBMCs. The source of these receptors is a human donor in good health.

This rearrangement joins TRBV5-1 to TRBJ2-5; 12 nucleotides line up with TRBD2. Germline trimming cut 4 bases from V and 1 base from J; bases unmatched to any gene: 5. Looked up from germline, CDR1 is SGHRS and CDR2 is YFSETQ. This CDR3 comprises 16 residues. The CDR3 loop reads CASSAALAGGQETQYF. DNA of the CDR3: TGCGCCAGCAGCGCGGCACTAGCGGGAGGCCAAGAGACCCAGTACTTC.

This chain uses TRBV28 with TRBJ2-3; D may be TRBD1 (5 bases). The CDR3 consists of 12 residues. Germline V gene sequence: CDR1 MDHEN, CDR2 SYDVKM. V lost 7 bases and J 4 bases, leaving 9 bases between the germline ends. The DNA of the CDR3 is TGTGCCAGCAACCAGGGCTCAGATACGCAGTATTTT. Protein: CASNQGSDTQYF.

V gene TRBV18 combines with J gene TRBJ2-5; D unresolved. Trimming took off 3 bases at V and 0 bases at J, with 8 bases between the two ends. Germline CDR1 reads KGHSH; CDR2 reads LQKENI. This CDR3 spans 14 amino acids. The CDR3 DNA is TGTGCCAGCTCACCTCTTGCGGACCAAGAGACCCAGTACTTC. Its protein is CASSPLADQETQYF.

The V gene is TRBV9, the J gene TRBJ1-2, with unresolved D. Between the trimmed V and J ends, which lost 0 bases and 4 bases, there was a span of 13 bases. CDR1 and CDR2 (germline): SGDLS, YYNGEE. This CDR3 spans 15 amino acids. The CDR3 reads CASSVAVSFFYGYTF. The CDR3 region has the DNA TGTGCCAGCAGCGTAGCTGTCTCCTTCTTCTATGGCTACACCTTC.

CDR3: CASSLVGLAYSYNEQFF. DNA for the CDR3: TGTGCCAGCAGTTTAGTCGGACTAGCGTACTCCTACAATGAGCAGTTCTTC. The chain is built from TRBV27 and TRBJ2-1; 9 bases agree with TRBD2. V lost 2 bases, J lost 0 bases, and 5 bases stayed unmatched. Germline assignment: CDR1 MNHEY and CDR2 SMNVEV (reference sequence). This CDR3 is 17 amino acids long.

The gene calls are TRBV7-9 and TRBJ1-1; the match to TRBD1 covers 8 bases. The CDR3 runs to 15 residues. Germline CDR1 SEHNR, CDR2 FQNEAQ (reference sequence). V shed 5 bases, J shed 5 bases, and the junction held 10 bases outside the gene matches. The CDR3 spells CASSPGQGWNTEAFF. The CDR3 region has the DNA TGTGCCAGCAGCCCAGGACAGGGATGGAATACTGAAGCTTTCTTT.

V is TRBV19 and J is TRBJ1-1; D gene unclear. The CDR3 contains 13 residues. The germline gives CDR1 LNHDA, CDR2 SQIVND (reference sequence). V was trimmed by 4 bases and J by 1 base, leaving 7 bases between them. The CDR3 is CASSRGGNTEAFF. CDR3 nucleotide sequence: TGTGCCAGTAGTAGGGGAGGGAACACTGAAGCTTTCTTT.

This sequence joins TRBV10-3 and TRBJ2-7; TRBD1 agrees at 7 bases. CDR1 and CDR2 from the germline V gene are ENHRY and SYGVKD. The junction had 8 bases not matched to a gene; V was cut back by 3 bases and J by 6 bases. CDR3 length: 14 amino acids. The CDR3 DNA reads TGTGCCATCAGTGACGGGACAGCCCTTGGCGAGCAGTACTTC. Residues: CAISDGTALGEQYF.

The chain recombines TRBV27 with TRBJ2-6, with TRBD2 as a possible D gene (6 bases). Germline lookup yields CDR1 MNHEY and CDR2 SMNVEV (reference sequence). CDR3 length equals 17 residues. V shed 2 bases and J shed 0 bases, with 11 bases lying between them. Here the CDR3 reads CASSLREAGSGANVLTF. The CDR3 DNA reads TGTGCCAGCAGTTTAAGGGAAGCGGGCTCTGGGGCCAACGTCCTGACTTTC.

The chain couples TRBV2 to TRBJ1-5; D remains ambiguous. The CDR3 contains 13 residues. Deletions cut 4 bases from V and 6 bases from J, with 10 bases between. In germline, CDR1 is SNHLY, CDR2 FYNNEI. The CDR3 bases are TGTGCCAGCAGTGCAGGTAGTGCTCAGCCCCAGCATTTT. Residues: CASSAGSAQPQHF.

The V and J genes are TRBV6-1 and TRBJ2-2; TRBD2 agrees at 8 bases. The CDR3 loop spans 15 amino acids. Looked up from germline, CDR1 is MNHNS and CDR2 is SASEGT. The V and J ends lost 10 bases and 4 bases, in that order; junction bases with no gene match: 11. CDR3 coding DNA: TGTGCCAACTCGAGCGGGGGAGCCTCCACCGGGGAGCTGTTTTTT. Its protein is CANSSGGASTGELFF.

The rearrangement uses TRBV9 and TRBJ2-5; a weak D match, TRBD2 (6 bases). The V end lost 0 bases, the J end lost 9 bases, and 12 bases lay between the germline ends. Germline V CDR1 and CDR2: SGDLS, YYNGEE. The CDR3 spans 13 residues. CDR3 DNA sequence: TGTGCCAGCAGCGTAGCTGGAGGGTTGTCCCAGTACTTC. It translates to CASSVAGGLSQYF.

The gene calls are TRBV7-9 and TRBJ2-1; possible D gene TRBD1, 6 bases. The germline V and J ends were trimmed by 6 bases and 7 bases, with 13 bases remaining between them. The CDR3 length is 13 residues. Germline CDR1 reads SEHNR; CDR2 reads FQNEAQ (reference sequence). The CDR3, as DNA: TGTGCCAGCAGAATCGAAGGGGGTAATGAGCAGTTCTTC. Amino acid sequence: CASRIEGGNEQFF.

CDR3 region: CASSARTGDYNQPQHF. CDR3 nucleotide sequence: TGTGCCAGCAGTGCCCGGACAGGGGACTATAATCAGCCCCAGCATTTT. V and J are TRBV6-1 and TRBJ1-5, with 9 bases lining up with TRBD1. The V gene end was trimmed by 4 bases and the J gene end by 4 bases; junction bases not matched to a gene: 8. The length of the CDR3 is 16 residues. CDR1 is MNHNS, CDR2 SASEGT, per germline.

V gene TRBV7-2 combines with J gene TRBJ1-6; a possible D gene is TRBD1 (5 bases). Germline V gene sequence: CDR1 SGHTA, CDR2 FQGNSA. The ends were cut back, 1 base at V and 8 bases at J, with 12 bases in the middle. CDR3 length: 15 amino acids. CDR3 protein: CASSLGGGLHSPLHF. CDR3 DNA sequence: TGTGCCAGCAGCTTAGGGGGGGGGTTACATTCACCCCTCCACTTT.

The genes are TRBV5-4 and TRBJ1-5; D is undetermined. Between the trimmed V and J ends, which lost 0 bases and 6 bases, there was a span of 4 bases. This CDR3 is 12 amino acids long. CDR1 is SGHNT, CDR2 YYREEE, per germline (reference sequence). The CDR3 region is CASSLDRQPQHF. CDR3 nucleotides: TGTGCCAGCAGCTTGGATCGTCAGCCCCAGCATTTT. The whole variable domain, filled in from reference TRBV5-4 and TRBJ1-5, reads ETGVTQSPTHLIKTRGQQVTLRCSSQSGHNTVSWYQQALGQGPQFIFQYYREEENGRGNFPPRFSGLQFPNYSSELNVNALELDDSALYLCASSLDRQPQHFGDGTRLSIL.

The gene calls are TRBV30 and TRBJ1-1, with 7 positions matching TRBD1. Germline values: CDR1 GTSNPN, CDR2 SVGIG (reference sequence). There are 18 residues in the CDR3. V was clipped by 1 base and J by 5 bases; unmatched bases: 19. In DNA form, the CDR3 reads TGTGCCTGGAGTGATAATGGACAGGATACCACAAGGGATACTGAAGCTTTCTTT. It specifies CAWSDNGQDTTRDTEAFF.

This chain links TRBV5-1 with TRBJ2-7; 7 bases fit TRBD1. This CDR3 has 15 residues. In germline, CDR1 is SGHRS, CDR2 YFSETQ. The V segment lost 4 bases and the J segment 3 bases; nucleotides outside the gene matches: 10. CDR3 region: CASSDSTGTVYEQYF. The CDR3 DNA follows: TGCGCCAGCAGCGACTCCACCGGGACAGTCTACGAGCAGTACTTC.

The chain uses TRBV6-5 and TRBJ2-5; TRBD2 agrees at 7 bases. V was pared by 4 bases and J by 5 bases, with 7 bases of the junction left unmatched. This CDR3 comprises 14 residues. CDR1 is MNHEY, CDR2 SVGAGI, per germline. The CDR3 region has the DNA TGTGCCAGCAGTTCGATAGGACTAGAGGAGACCCAGTACTTC. It codes for CASSSIGLEETQYF.

This chain uses TRBV20-1 with TRBJ2-3; the D is unclear. The CDR3 runs to 11 residues. Germline-derived CDR1 and CDR2 are DFQATT and SNEGSKA (reference sequence). The CDR3 DNA reads as TGCAGCGCAACCTACACAGATACGCAGTATTTT. Protein sequence: CSATYTDTQYF.

CDR3 loop: CASFYSPSGTQYF. The CDR3 nucleotides read TGTGCCAGCTTTTATAGCCCCTCGGGGACCCAGTACTTC. The chain is built from TRBV6-5 and TRBJ2-5; no definite D call. Germline V gene data show CDR1 as MNHEY and CDR2 as SVGAGI. The CDR3 is 13 residues long. Trimming stripped 8 bases from V and 7 bases from J, with 17 bases between.

This chain joins TRBV6-1 and TRBJ2-1, with a possible D match to TRBD1 (5 bases). Germline-derived CDR1 and CDR2 are MNHNS and SASEGT. This CDR3 is built from 15 residues. The ends were cut back, 4 bases at V and 0 bases at J, with 10 bases in the middle. CDR3 loop: CASSAQGPSYNEQFF. CDR3 nucleotide sequence: TGTGCCAGCAGTGCCCAGGGTCCCTCCTACAATGAGCAGTTCTTC.

V gene TRBV30 combines with J gene TRBJ1-3; TRBD1 might be the D (6 bases). CDR1 is GTSNPN, CDR2 SVGIG, per germline (reference sequence). The CDR3 runs to 15 residues. V was shortened by 0 bases and J by 4 bases, with 13 bases between the two germline ends. The CDR3 DNA sequence: TGTGCCTGGAGTGTCCCAGGGGCCTACGGAAACACCATATATTTT. Amino acid sequence: CAWSVPGAYGNTIYF.

The CDR3 nucleotides read TGTGCCAGCCGCCTAGTGGCCTCCACACCCACCGGCTACACCTTC. Protein product: CASRLVASTPTGYTF. The chain links TRBV6-1 to TRBJ1-2, with no clear D. The germline gives CDR1 MNHNS, CDR2 SASEGT. The CDR3 loop spans 15 amino acids. Trimming cost V 8 bases and J 8 bases, with 24 bases left between them.

The chain links TRBV7-2 to TRBJ2-5, with a tentative D call TRBD2 (5 bases). This CDR3 region has 14 residues. Germline V gene lookup returns CDR1 SGHTA and CDR2 FQGNSA. Trimming removed 5 bases at V and 2 bases at J, with 12 bases between. CDR3 residues: CASSPGRGQETQYF. DNA for the CDR3: TGTGCCAGCAGCCCCGGTCGAGGGCAAGAGACCCAGTACTTC.